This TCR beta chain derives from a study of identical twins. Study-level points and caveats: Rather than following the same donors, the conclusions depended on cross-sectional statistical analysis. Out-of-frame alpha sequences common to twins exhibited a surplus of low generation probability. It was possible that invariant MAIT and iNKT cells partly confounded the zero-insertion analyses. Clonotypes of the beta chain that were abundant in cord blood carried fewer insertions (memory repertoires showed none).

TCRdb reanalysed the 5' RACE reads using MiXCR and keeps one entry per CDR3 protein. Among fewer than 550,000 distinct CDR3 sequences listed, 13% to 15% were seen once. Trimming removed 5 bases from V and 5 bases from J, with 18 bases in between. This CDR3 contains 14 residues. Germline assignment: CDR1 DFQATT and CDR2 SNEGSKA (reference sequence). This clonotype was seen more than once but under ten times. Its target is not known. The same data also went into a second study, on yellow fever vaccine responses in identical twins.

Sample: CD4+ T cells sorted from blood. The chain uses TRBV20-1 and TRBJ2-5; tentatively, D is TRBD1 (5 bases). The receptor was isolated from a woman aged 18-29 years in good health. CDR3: CSAHLGATWETQYF. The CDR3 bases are TGCAGTGCTCACCTAGGGGCCACCTGGGAGACCCAGTACTTC.